This note documents a single TCR beta chain sequence. Antigen: not known. These data come from a study of identical twins. Each CDR3 protein is one row after TCRdb ran MiXCR on the 5' RACE reads. The sample lists 700,000 or so distinct CDR3 sequences, over 8.5% occurring once. Study-wide points: Beta out-of-frame sequences showed weaker excess sharing between twins. Whereas memory repertoires showed no such difference, abundant cord blood beta clonotypes carried fewer insertions.

The same specimen was also included in a second study, on yellow fever vaccine responses in identical twins. That paper adds: The authors reported partly convergent, partly personalized vaccine responses in identical twins.

The source is a woman aged 18-29 years in good health. The sample taken for sequencing was PBMCs.

The chain's CDR3 is CASRRTGAGNTIYF. The CDR3 bases are TGTGCCAGCAGACGGACAGGGGCTGGAAACACCATATATTTT. The gene calls are TRBV28 and TRBJ1-3; 9 bases align to TRBD1. This CDR3 spans 14 amino acids. The V and J ends lost 6 bases and 2 bases, in that order; junction bases with no gene match: 2. Germline V CDR1 and CDR2: MDHEN, SYDVKM.